The rows below give T cell receptor beta chains drawn from one sample of a study of blood T cell repertoires in COVID-19. Sequenced by immunoSEQ multiplex PCR; TCRdb stores in-frame clones only, minus some. The repertoire has roughly 500,000 clones, 89% of them found once; the top ten carry over 0.7%. The specimen was peripheral blood. These receptors all come from a man younger than 35 with COVID-19, enrolled during active disease. Each CDR3 is given without its conserved first and last residue. Clone size is stated in some rows and not others, as once, few, many or a class when expanded.

V	size	J	CDR3
TRBV5-1	NA	TRBJ2-3	ASTGRAVADTQY
TRBV3-1/TRBV3-2	NA	TRBJ2-5	ASSQYPWTGQETQY
TRBV6-5	NA	TRBJ2-7	ASTTGDWEQY
TRBV5-1	NA	TRBJ2-1	ASSLLPEREQF
TRBV30	NA	TRBJ2-5	AWDTGWQETQY
TRBV3-1/TRBV3-2	NA	TRBJ1-1	ASSPRGGAEAF
TRBV3-1/TRBV3-2	NA	TRBJ2-7	ASSQGTRTYEQY
TRBV10-1	once	TRBJ2-1	ASRPGQGAREQF
TRBV12-3/TRBV12-4	few	TRBJ2-7	ASAGGRGYEQY
TRBV24-1	NA	TRBJ1-2	ATSSGTGGDYGYT
TRBV7-6	NA	TRBJ2-1	ASSLGTSGPGSYNEQF